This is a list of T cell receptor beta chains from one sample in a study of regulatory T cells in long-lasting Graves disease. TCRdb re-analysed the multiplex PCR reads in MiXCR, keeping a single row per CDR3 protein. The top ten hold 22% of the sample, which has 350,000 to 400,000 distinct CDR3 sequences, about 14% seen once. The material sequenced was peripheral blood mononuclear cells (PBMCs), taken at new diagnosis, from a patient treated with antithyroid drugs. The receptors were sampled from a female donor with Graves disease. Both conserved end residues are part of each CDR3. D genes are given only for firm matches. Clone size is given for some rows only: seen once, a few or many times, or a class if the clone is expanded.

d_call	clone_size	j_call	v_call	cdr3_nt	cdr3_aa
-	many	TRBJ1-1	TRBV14	TGTGCCAGCAGCCAAGTTAAGGGTTGGGCCACCGAAGCTTTCTTT	CASSQVKGWATEAFF
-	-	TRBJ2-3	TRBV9	TGTGCCAGCAGCGTAGAGGGACATATCACAGATACGCAGTATTTT	CASSVEGHITDTQYF
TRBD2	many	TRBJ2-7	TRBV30	TGTGCCTGGAGGGGACTAGCGGGAGGATACGAGCAGTACTTC	CAWRGLAGGYEQYF
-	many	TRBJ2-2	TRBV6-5	TGTGCCAGCAGTTACCGCACCGGGGAGCTGTTTTTT	CASSYRTGELFF
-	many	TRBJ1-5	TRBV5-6	TGTGCCAGCAGCTGGGCGAATGGTCAGCCCCAGCATTTT	CASSWANGQPQHF
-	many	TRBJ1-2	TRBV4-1	TGCGCCAGCAGCCAAGATGGAGGGCAGTACTATGGCTACACCTTC	CASSQDGGQYYGYTF
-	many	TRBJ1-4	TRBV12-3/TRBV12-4	TGTGCCAGCAAACCTGGACAGATTGGAAAACTGTTTTTT	CASKPGQIGKLFF
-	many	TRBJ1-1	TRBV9	TGTGCCAGCAGCACCCGCCCTCAGGGTGACACTGAAGCTTTCTTT	CASSTRPQGDTEAFF
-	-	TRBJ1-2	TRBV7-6	TGTGCCAGCAGCCGAACAGATTATAACTATGGCTACACCTTC	CASSRTDYNYGYTF
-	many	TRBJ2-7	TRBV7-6	TGTGCCAGCAGCCCCAGATGGGGGGGCGACGAGCAGTACTTC	CASSPRWGGDEQYF
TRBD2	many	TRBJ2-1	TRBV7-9	TGTGCCATATTAGAGCGGGAGGGCCCCTACAATGAGCAGTTCTTC	CAILEREGPYNEQFF
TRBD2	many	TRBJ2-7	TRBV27	TGTGCCAGCCGGCCCAGCGGGGGCCACTACGAGCAGTACTTC	CASRPSGGHYEQYF
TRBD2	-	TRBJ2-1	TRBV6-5	TGTGCCAGCAGTTACGCCCGGGGTAGCGGGAGTGGTGAGCAGTTCTTC	CASSYARGSGSGEQFF
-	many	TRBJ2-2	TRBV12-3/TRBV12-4	TGTGCCAGCACCGTCGGCGGGGAGCTGTTTTTT	CASTVGGELFF
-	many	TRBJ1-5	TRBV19	TGTGCCAGTTCGCCGGGACAAGCGCTGACTCAGCCCCAGCATTTT	CASSPGQALTQPQHF
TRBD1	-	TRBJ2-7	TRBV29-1	TGCAGCGTTGAAGGGGACAGTTACTACGAGCAGTACTTC	CSVEGDSYYEQYF
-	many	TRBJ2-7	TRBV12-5	TGTGCTAGTGGTTTGGTTCTGAGCTCCTACGAGCAGTACTTC	CASGLVLSSYEQYF